Presented here are 8 T cell receptor beta chains from one specimen sequenced in a study of identical twins. Using its own MiXCR run on the 5' RACE reads, TCRdb lists one record per CDR3 protein. The sample holds roughly 350,000 distinct CDR3 sequences, roughly 9% seen once. Source material: naive T cells sorted from blood. Receptors originate from a woman aged 50 to 60 in good health.

The rearrangement uses TRBV10-3 and TRBJ2-7; no clear D. The length of the CDR3 is 11 residues. The V gene's germline CDR1 is ENHRY and CDR2 SYGVKD. The V end was cut by 2 bases, the J end by 5 bases, with 4 bases between. CDR3 bases: TGTGCCATCAGTGAGAATGACGAGCAGTACTTC. Protein sequence: CAISENDEQYF.

This clonotype was recorded many times. This CDR3 is CATSRGRGNEKLFF. CDR3 DNA: TGTGCCACCAGCAGAGGACGGGGTAATGAAAAACTGTTTTTT. This chain links TRBV15 with TRBJ1-4; no clear D gene. The CDR3 sequence is 14 residues long. Germline CDR1 reads LNHNV; CDR2 reads YYDKDF (reference sequence). Deletions cut 1 base from V and 4 bases from J, with 7 bases between.

The chain carries TRBV20-1 and TRBJ2-7, with D perhaps TRBD1 or TRBD2 (5 bases each). The length of the CDR3 is 15 residues. The ends were cut back, 6 bases at V and 0 bases at J, with 18 bases in the middle. The germline V gene encodes CDR1 DFQATT and CDR2 SNEGSKA (reference sequence). CDR3 bases: TGCAGTGCCCCGACGGCCCGGGGACCCTCCTACGAGCAGTACTTC. Amino acid sequence: CSAPTARGPSYEQYF.

This chain uses TRBV12-3 or TRBV12-4 with TRBJ1-1; D gene uncertain. V was clipped by 6 bases and J by 0 bases, with 8 bases between them. There are 13 residues in the CDR3. The CDR3 DNA is TGTGCCAGCAGCCACCTAGTGAACACTGAAGCTTTCTTT. Residues: CASSHLVNTEAFF.

The chain links TRBV5-5 to TRBJ2-6; no definite D call. Trimming stripped 7 bases from V and 2 bases from J, with 13 bases between. The length of the CDR3 is 15 residues. Germline V gives CDR1 SGHKS, CDR2 YYEKEE (reference sequence). CDR3 loop: CASGVDGPGANVLTF. The CDR3 DNA follows: TGTGCCAGCGGAGTAGACGGTCCTGGGGCCAACGTCCTGACTTTC.

This chain uses TRBV15 with TRBJ2-2; no clear D. From germline, CDR1 is LNHNV and CDR2 YYDKDF (reference sequence). The CDR3 contains 16 residues. Trimming removed 0 bases from V and 4 bases from J, with 12 bases in between. In DNA, the CDR3 is TGTGCCACCAGCAGAGAAGAAAGACTGGTCACCGGGGAGCTGTTTTTT. This gives the protein CATSREERLVTGELFF.

This clonotype was seen more than once but under ten times. This sequence joins TRBV4-1 and TRBJ2-3; possibly TRBD1 for D (7 bases). V was shortened by 4 bases and J by 3 bases, with 14 bases between the two germline ends. The CDR3 is made up of 15 amino acids. CDR1 and CDR2 (germline): MGHRA, YSYEKL. The CDR3 bases are TGCGCCAGCAGCCTACCCAGGGGGGTTACAGATACGCAGTATTTT. This codes for CASSLPRGVTDTQYF.

This clonotype was seen more than once but under ten times. This rearrangement joins TRBV10-3 to TRBJ2-3; a weak D match, TRBD2 (6 bases). This CDR3 contains 13 residues. CDR1 and CDR2 (germline): ENHRY, SYGVKD. Trimming took off 6 bases at V and 4 bases at J, with 11 bases between the two ends. In nucleotides, the CDR3 is TGTGCCATCAGGGGCGGGAACCCAGATACGCAGTATTTT. It codes for CAIRGGNPDTQYF.